These T cell receptor beta chains were read from a single sample in a study of blood T cell repertoires in COVID-19. Assay: immunoSEQ multiplex PCR; the TCRdb copy retains only in-frame clones and omits some. This sample carries about 210,000 clones, roughly 87% of them seen once, and the ten largest clones take 7% to 8.5%. The sequencing input was PBMCs or T cells enriched from blood (not recorded which). The receptors originated from a young man in a cohort exposed to, infected with or recovered from COVID-19 (not recorded which). Both conserved end residues are part of each CDR3. Each record gives: J gene, V gene, CDR3 protein.

TRBJ2-3 | TRBV19 | CASTPSRAGGGRDTQYF
TRBJ2-7 | TRBV7-9 | CASSSSGIYEQYF
TRBJ1-2 | TRBV28 | CASSVLGLGGSNYGYTF
TRBJ2-1 | TRBV20-1 | CSASQGNEQFF
TRBJ2-7 | TRBV19 | CASSPGQGSSYEQYF
TRBJ1-6 | TRBV20-1 | CSASTDRANSPLHF
TRBJ2-5 | TRBV27 | CASSTSPGTGSQYF
TRBJ2-7 | TRBV9 | CASSAGLNRSSYEQYF
TRBJ2-7 | TRBV7-6 | CASSPPAGGYEQYF
TRBJ1-1 | TRBV6-5 | CASSLGGVTEAFF
TRBJ2-7 | TRBV5-1 | CASSLVGGTYEQYF
TRBJ1-1 | TRBV19 | CATQAGARHTEAFF
TRBJ2-7 | TRBV4-1 | CASSQVGAGGEQYF
TRBJ1-2 | TRBV5-4 | CASSSEGQGPGGYTF
TRBJ1-5 | TRBV19 | CASSIYRRTHQPQHF
TRBJ1-1 | TRBV15 | CATGMRGGNTEAFF
TRBJ1-3 | TRBV18 | CASSPEGLSGNTIYF
TRBJ2-5 | TRBV28 | CAIRGTGKQETQYF
TRBJ2-7 | TRBV6-5 | CASRASGTPYEQYF
TRBJ2-1 | TRBV7-9 | CAGEKAGGPGYNEQFF
TRBJ1-1 | TRBV27 | CATRGSVMAFTEAFF
TRBJ2-7 | TRBV29-1 | CSVGLWTGTYEQYF
TRBJ1-2 | TRBV3-1/TRBV3-2 | CASSQVGLNYGYTF
TRBJ1-4 | TRBV28 | CASTRGQNEKLFF
TRBJ1-5 | TRBV5-6 | CASSLEGQGSTQPQHF
TRBJ1-5 | TRBV19 | CASSLRATDQPQHF
TRBJ2-3 | TRBV24-1 | CATSDPTSLRTDTQYF
TRBJ2-1 | TRBV7-2 | CASSGSLIGRNEQFF
TRBJ2-1 | TRBV18 | CASSLKTAGGPLQDEQFF
TRBJ2-5 | TRBV6-1 | CASSEVADYQETQYF
TRBJ1-1 | TRBV11-3 | CASSFGQSNTEAFF
TRBJ1-1 | TRBV5-6 | CASSRNTGLGTEAFF
TRBJ2-7 | TRBV7-2 | CASSLDGRATYEQYF
TRBJ1-4 | TRBV7-2 | CASRRNRDEKLFF
TRBJ2-5 | TRBV27 | CASSPTGLAGAGGETQYF
TRBJ2-2 | TRBV19 | CASSIDSGYTGELFF
TRBJ2-7 | TRBV10-3 | CAISESGSGTSYEQYF
TRBJ2-3 | TRBV11-2 | CASSLKLAGGFTDTQYF
TRBJ1-2 | TRBV6-2/TRBV6-3 | CASSYSGQPGYTF
TRBJ2-3 | TRBV28 | CASSGNIDTQYF
TRBJ2-7 | TRBV28 | CASSLGSPYEQYF
TRBJ1-2 | TRBV7-9 | CASSSPAEGNYGYTF
TRBJ2-5 | TRBV28 | CASSLAGMAQYF
TRBJ1-2 | TRBV7-9 | CASSSSWQQGTNGYTF
TRBJ1-1 | TRBV28 | CASTFPKGQHTEAFF
TRBJ2-3 | TRBV4-2 | CASSPSPSGSPDTQYF
TRBJ1-3 | TRBV19 | CASSIDRYSGNTIYF
TRBJ1-1 | TRBV4-1 | CASSHLGQNTEAFF
TRBJ1-2 | TRBV28 | CASSFGGYGYTF
TRBJ2-1 | TRBV6-4 | CASSVGESYNEQFF
TRBJ1-1 | TRBV29-1 | CSVEGTVQAFF
TRBJ2-1 | TRBV6-5 | CASATSEVNEQFF
TRBJ1-4 | TRBV7-9 | CASSPDRGEEKLFF
TRBJ1-5 | TRBV5-3 | CARSRKRNRDRAQPQHF
TRBJ1-3 | TRBV12-1 | CASSSLPGNTIYF
TRBJ2-7 | TRBV27 | CASSPTSGISYEQYF
TRBJ2-3 | TRBV9 | CASSPEMHTQYF
TRBJ2-6 | TRBV19 | CASSNPGHSSGANVLTF
TRBJ2-1 | TRBV14 | CASSTGTGTSSREQFF